This entry lists 27 T cell receptor beta chains sequenced from one sample in a study of regulatory T cells in long-lasting Graves disease. Stated time point: newly diagnosed GD, antithyroid drugs for less than 3 months. With RNA extracted from PBMCs as input, the TCR library was made. TCR beta libraries were built with iRepertoire HTBI primers and Arm-PCR of CDR3 regions. TCRdb re-derived calls from the multiplex PCR reads in MiXCR, one entry per CDR3 protein. The sample has about 540,000 distinct CDR3 sequences; 13% are singletons. These data were also reused for a study on T cells in Graves' hyperthyroidism and ophthalmopathy.

The sample here was peripheral blood mononuclear cells (PBMCs), taken at new diagnosis, from a patient treated with antithyroid drugs. The origin of the receptors is a man aged 30 to 39 with Graves disease.

The table lists this clonotype with a count of one. The rearrangement links TRBV5-1 to TRBJ2-5; TRBD1 is a possible D gene (6 bases). The CDR3 covers 17 residues. In germline, CDR1 is SGHRS, CDR2 YFSETQ. Trimming cost V 0 bases and J 4 bases, with 19 bases left between them. This CDR3 is CASSLEGRGLSRETQYF. The CDR3 nucleotides read TGCGCCAGCAGCTTGGAGGGCAGGGGCTTAAGCAGAGAGACCCAGTACTTC.

There are many counts of this clonotype. The chain has TRBV25-1 and TRBJ2-5; TRBD2 is a possible D gene (5 bases). The V gene lost 3 bases and the J gene lost 2 bases, with 16 bases spanning the gap. Germline V lookup: CDR1 MGHDK, CDR2 SYGVNS. The CDR3 has 16 amino acids. DNA for the CDR3: TGTGCCAGCAGTGATAGCCGGAGGACTGCACAAGAGACCCAGTACTTC. Protein: CASSDSRRTAQETQYF.

This rearrangement joins TRBV6-5 to TRBJ1-5; perhaps TRBD1 as D (5 bases). Between the trimmed V and J ends, which lost 4 bases and 4 bases, there was a span of 17 bases. Germline V lookup: CDR1 MNHEY, CDR2 SVGAGI. The CDR3 contains 16 residues. The CDR3 nucleotides are TGTGCCAGCAGTTCTCAGGGTCGGAGGTGGAATCAGCCCCAGCATTTT. It specifies CASSSQGRRWNQPQHF.

This clonotype was seen many times. The chain has TRBV2 and TRBJ1-6; D is unclear. CDR1 and CDR2 from the germline V gene are SNHLY and FYNNEI. Deletions cut 4 bases from V and 10 bases from J, with 5 bases between. This CDR3 region has 11 residues. As DNA, the CDR3 is TGTGCCAGCAGTGTCCCGTCACCCCTCCACTTT. Translation: CASSVPSPLHF.

This clonotype was detected many times. The CDR3 sequence: CASIGTNSDDEQFF. The CDR3 bases are TGTGCCAGCATCGGGACTAATTCGGACGATGAGCAGTTCTTC. The rearrangement links TRBV11-2 to TRBJ2-1, with TRBD2 matching 7 bases. This CDR3 is built from 14 residues. V was clipped by 7 bases and J by 8 bases; unmatched bases: 11. Germline loops: CDR1 SGHAT, CDR2 FQNNGV.

The table lists this clonotype with a few counts. The J gene is TRBJ2-3, the V gene TRBV10-3, with 12 bases that match TRBD2. Germline values: CDR1 ENHRY, CDR2 SYGVKD. V shed 6 bases and J 6 bases; nucleotides not matched to a gene: 13. CDR3 length: 17 amino acids. CDR3 in amino acids: CAIRSPRLAGAWDTQYF. Here the CDR3 DNA reads TGTGCCATCAGGTCGCCGAGACTAGCGGGAGCCTGGGATACGCAGTATTTT.

This chain links TRBV5-1 with TRBJ2-5; the D gene could be TRBD1 or TRBD2 (5 bases each). Between the trimmed V and J ends, which lost 3 bases and 3 bases, there was a span of 12 bases. The CDR3 loop spans 14 amino acids. Germline-derived CDR1 and CDR2 are SGHRS and YFSETQ. CDR3 protein: CASSSGGGKETQYF. The CDR3 DNA is TGCGCCAGCAGCTCGGGTGGGGGAAAAGAGACCCAGTACTTC.

This sequence joins TRBV20-1 and TRBJ2-1; 7 nucleotides agree with TRBD1. The length of the CDR3 is 17 residues. Germline loops: CDR1 DFQATT, CDR2 SNEGSKA (reference sequence). Trimming cost V 6 bases and J 5 bases; bases outside gene matches: 19. This chain's CDR3 is CSAPHTGDQSLDNEQFF. In nucleotides, the CDR3 is TGCAGTGCCCCCCACACAGGGGATCAGAGCCTCGACAATGAGCAGTTCTTC.

This clonotype was detected ten times or more. This chain's CDR3 is CASSLLGASSYEQYF. Here the CDR3 DNA reads TGTGCCAGCAGTTTACTAGGGGCCAGTTCCTACGAGCAGTACTTC. The chain has TRBV27 and TRBJ2-3, with D possibly matching TRBD1 (5 bases). The last part of the DNA fits TRBJ2-7 better; the J call may be wrong. This CDR3 contains 15 residues. Germline CDR1 MNHEY, CDR2 SMNVEV (reference sequence).

This clonotype was seen ten or more times. The V and J genes are TRBV29-1 and TRBJ2-2; D gene unclear. Germline V CDR1 and CDR2: SQVTM, ANQGSEA. The CDR3 is 15 amino acids. Trimming shortened V by 7 bases and J by 1 base, and 16 bases separated the two germline ends. This CDR3 reads CSALPVEMNTGELFF. CDR3 coding DNA: TGCAGCGCCCTCCCTGTTGAAATGAACACCGGGGAGCTGTTTTTT.

In this sample, this clonotype turned up many times. V is TRBV5-6 and J is TRBJ2-3, with D uncertain. Germline assignment: CDR1 SGHDT and CDR2 YYEEEE. CDR3 length: 14 amino acids. V lost 1 base and J lost 7, with 13 bases in between. For the CDR3, the DNA is TGTGCCAGCAGCTTGTTGGGTCCGTCCCATACGCAGTATTTT. It is translated as CASSLLGPSHTQYF. Supplemented by reference TRBV5-6 and TRBJ2-3, the full variable domain reads DAGVTQSPTHLIKTRGQQVTLRCSPKSGHDTVSWYQQALGQGPQFIFQYYEEEERQRGNFPDRFSGHQFPNYSSELNVNALLLGDSALYLCASSLLGPSHTQYFGPGTRLTVL.

The sample holds many counts of this clonotype. The chain recombines TRBV6-2 or TRBV6-3 with TRBJ2-3; no firm D call. The CDR3 covers 13 residues. V was cut by 4 bases and J by 5 bases, with 10 bases left in between. Looked up from germline, CDR1 is MNHEY and CDR2 is SVGEGT. Written as DNA, the CDR3 is TGTGCCAGCAGTTTTATGGGTGGAGATACGCAGTATTTT. Protein: CASSFMGGDTQYF.

This clonotype was seen a handful of times. This chain links TRBV30 with TRBJ1-6, with D unclear. Looked up from germline, CDR1 is GTSNPN and CDR2 is SVGIG (reference sequence). The V and J ends lost 4 bases and 10 bases respectively, with 14 bases between them. The CDR3 has 13 amino acids. Here the CDR3 DNA reads TGTGCCTGGAAGAGGGATCGAGACTCACCCCTCCACTTT. It is translated as CAWKRDRDSPLHF. Complete variable domain (other parts from reference TRBV30 and TRBJ1-6): SQTIHQWPATLVQPVGSPLSLECTVEGTSNPNLYWYRQAAGRGLQLLFYSVGIGQISSEVPQNLSASRPQDRQFILSSKKLLLSDSGFYLCAWKRDRDSPLHFGNGTRLTVT.

This clonotype was counted a few times. The CDR3 region has the DNA TGTGCCAGCAGCTTATCCGACAGGGGCCAGCAGTTCTTC. Protein: CASSLSDRGQQFF. V and J are TRBV7-2 and TRBJ2-1; TRBD1 agrees at 8 bases. CDR1 SGHTA and CDR2 FQGNSA come from the germline V gene. V shed 2 bases, J shed 11 bases, and the junction held 5 bases outside the gene matches. This CDR3 spans 13 amino acids. Complete variable domain (other parts from reference TRBV7-2 and TRBJ2-1): GAGVSQSPSNKVTEKGKDVELRCDPISGHTALYWYRQSLGQGLEFLIYFQGNSAPDKSGLPSDRFSAERTGGSVSTLTIQRTQQEDSAVYLCASSLSDRGQQFFGPGTRLTVL.

This clonotype was seen ten or more times. The chain employs TRBV18 and TRBJ2-7; 7 bases are shared with TRBD2. This CDR3 contains 13 residues. The trim removed 4 bases at V and 5 bases at J, leaving 5 bases unmatched. From germline, CDR1 is KGHSH and CDR2 LQKENI. CDR3 sequence reads: CASSLTSVNEQYF. DNA of the CDR3: TGTGCCAGCTCACTTACTAGCGTCAACGAGCAGTACTTC.

With respect to this clonotype: Mismatch with germline at one junction end may stem from a read error. V and J are TRBV4-1 and TRBJ1-1; D is possibly TRBD1 (5 bases). CDR1 is MGHRA, CDR2 YSYEKL, per germline. The CDR3 extends over 17 amino acids. The CDR3 nucleotides read TGTGCCAGCAGCCAAGAAGTGGCCGCCCCTGGGGGCACTGAAGCTTTCTTT. Its translation: CASSQEVAAPGGTEAFF.

This clonotype has at least ten counts. This rearrangement joins TRBV3-1 to TRBJ2-7; 14 bases map to TRBD2. V was pared by 7 bases and J by 6 bases, with 8 bases of the junction left unmatched. The length of the CDR3 is 15 residues. The V gene's germline CDR1 is LGHDT and CDR2 YNNKEL (reference sequence). CDR3 DNA: TGTGCCAGCACCGAAGGACTAGCGGGAGGTGGCGAGCAGTACTTC. Its translation: CASTEGLAGGGEQYF.

This clonotype has a count of ten or more. The J gene is TRBJ2-2, the V gene TRBV20-1, with 7 bases fitting TRBD2. Germline assignment: CDR1 DFQATT and CDR2 SNEGSKA (reference sequence). The length of the CDR3 is 16 residues. The trim removed 0 bases at V and 0 bases at J, leaving 4 bases unmatched. The CDR3 nucleotides are TGCAGTGCTAGAGATTCGCTAGCGGCGAACACCGGGGAGCTGTTTTTT. It is translated as CSARDSLAANTGELFF.

There are many counts of this clonotype. V usage is TRBV12-3 or TRBV12-4 and J usage is TRBJ2-3; D is perhaps TRBD1 (6 bases). This CDR3 has 14 residues. The V and J ends lost 6 bases and 0 bases respectively, with 10 bases between them. This CDR3 reads CASSGTRSTDTQYF. CDR3 bases: TGTGCCAGCAGCGGGACACGGAGCACAGATACGCAGTATTTT.

This clonotype was observed at least ten times. This sequence joins TRBV7-9 and TRBJ1-1, with D possibly matching TRBD1 (5 bases). The CDR3 spans 15 residues. V was shortened by 1 base and J by 5 bases, with 14 bases between the two germline ends. Germline CDR1 and CDR2: SEHNR and FQNEAQ (reference sequence). DNA of the CDR3: TGTGCCAGCAGCTTAGGGCAGGGCGGAGATACTGAAGCTTTCTTT. Amino acid sequence: CASSLGQGGDTEAFF.

CDR3 bases: TGTGCCAGCAGTGCCCGACGGGAGAACACTGAAGCTTTCTTT. This gives the protein CASSARRENTEAFF. The V call is TRBV12-3 or TRBV12-4, the J call TRBJ1-1, with unresolved D. V shed 5 bases and J shed 1 base, with 11 bases lying between them. CDR3 size: 14 residues.

V usage is TRBV9 and J usage is TRBJ2-5; D gene uncertain. Germline V CDR1 and CDR2: SGDLS, YYNGEE. The CDR3 totals 15 residues. Trimming shortened V by 0 bases and J by 2 bases, and 11 bases separated the two germline ends. The CDR3 bases are TGTGCCAGCAGCGTAGGTGTAAACCTTCAAGAGACCCAGTACTTC. This translates into CASSVGVNLQETQYF.

This clonotype was observed many times. The chain has TRBV5-1 and TRBJ1-2, with D possibly being TRBD1 (6 bases). CDR3 length: 14 amino acids. Germline CDR1 reads SGHRS; CDR2 reads YFSETQ. Trimming took off 4 bases at V and 0 bases at J, with 10 bases between the two ends. CDR3 region: CASSVGTPNYGYTF. As DNA, the CDR3 is TGCGCCAGCAGCGTAGGGACACCTAACTATGGCTACACCTTC.

This chain uses TRBV3-1 with TRBJ2-5; D gene uncertain. The CDR3 length is 14 residues. Germline assignment: CDR1 LGHDT and CDR2 YNNKEL (reference sequence). V lost 3 bases and J lost 6, with 14 bases in between. The CDR3 protein is CASSQTLERKTQYF. Here the CDR3 DNA reads TGTGCCAGCAGCCAGACTCTTGAAAGGAAGACCCAGTACTTC.

In its sample, this clonotype was seen many times. V is TRBV5-1 and J is TRBJ2-1; D is perhaps TRBD2 (6 bases). The V and J ends lost 3 bases and 5 bases respectively, with 15 bases between them. The CDR3 length is 15 residues. Germline CDR1 and CDR2: SGHRS and YFSETQ. CDR3 in DNA: TGCGCCAGCAGCTCCTTAGGAGGAGGGAACAATGAGCAGTTCTTC. This translates into CASSSLGGGNNEQFF.

The J gene is TRBJ2-3, the V gene TRBV5-4; D uncertain. The germline CDR1 and CDR2 sequences are SGHNT and YYREEE (reference sequence). V lost 0 bases and J 2 bases, leaving 10 bases between the germline ends. CDR3 length: 15 amino acids. The CDR3 DNA sequence: TGTGCCAGCAGCTTGGAGGGATTGAACACAGATACGCAGTATTTT. This translates into CASSLEGLNTDTQYF.

This clonotype was picked up a small number of times. The chain uses TRBV20-1 and TRBJ2-5; the D is unclear. This CDR3 is 11 amino acids long. Germline V gene data show CDR1 as DFQATT and CDR2 as SNEGSKA (reference sequence). The V gene lost 4 bases and the J gene lost 4 bases, with 7 bases spanning the gap. The CDR3 spells CSATYLETQYF. The CDR3, as DNA: TGCAGTGCTACCTATCTAGAGACCCAGTACTTC.